This T cell receptor (beta chain) appears in the sequencing data of a study of PD-1 blockade in classical Hodgkin lymphoma. Germline CDR1 reads MNHNS; CDR2 reads SASEGT. The CDR3 is 15 amino acids. V was shortened by 6 bases and J by 2 bases, with 14 bases between the two germline ends. Libraries were prepared by immunoSEQ multiplex PCR; TCRdb keeps only in-frame clonotypes and omits some of them. This table has some 62,000 clones, roughly 88% appearing once. Every patient had relapsed following autologous stem cell transplantation, and cohorts differed in brentuximab vedotin exposure. This receptor was identified in a human donor with classical Hodgkin lymphoma. V is TRBV6-1 and J is TRBJ2-1; D unclear. Material: peripheral blood mononuclear cells (PBMCs), obtained at baseline. The CDR3 is CASRVSGPTYNEQFF. CDR3 nucleotides: TGTGCCAGCAGGGTCTCGGGCCCGACCTACAATGAGCAGTTCTTC.